Listed below are T cell receptor beta chains from one sample, sequenced in a study of response to subunit inactivated influenza vaccine. TCRdb fed the RT-PCR reads into MiXCR, producing one record per CDR3 protein. The sample has about 700,000 distinct CDR3 sequences, about 15% seen once. The sequences come from PBMCs from blood, collected 14 to 15 days before vaccination. These receptors all come from a man aged 45 to 65 who received an inactivated influenza vaccine. CDR3s include the opening cysteine and the closing phenylalanine or tryptophan. Each record gives: D gene, CDR3 length, J gene, clone size, V gene, CDR3 protein, CDR3 DNA. The D gene is left open where the match is weak. Where a row states a size, it is once, few, many or the class of an expanded clone; other rows omit it.

>TRBD2|11|TRBJ2-1|few|TRBV5-1
CATPAGGEQFF
TGCGCCACCCCGGCGGGAGGTGAGCAGTTCTTC
>TRBD1|15|TRBJ2-3|NA|TRBV6-1
CASRSTGAHTDTQYF
TGTGCCAGCAGATCAACAGGGGCCCACACAGATACGCAGTATTTT
>TRBD2|13|TRBJ2-1|NA|TRBV29-1
CSVERGENNEQFF
TGCAGCGTTGAGCGGGGGGAAAATAATGAGCAGTTCTTC
>TRBD1|14|TRBJ1-4|NA|TRBV5-5
CASSLTGTDEKLFF
TGTGCCAGCAGCCTGACAGGGACGGACGAAAAACTGTTTTTT
>TRBD2|17|TRBJ2-3|NA|TRBV12-3/TRBV12-4
CASSLGGGAVSTDTQYF
TGTGCCAGCAGTTTAGGCGGGGGGGCCGTCAGTACAGATACGCAGTATTTT
>TRBD2|19|TRBJ2-2|NA|TRBV10-3
CAICLERLTSGVNTGELFF
TGTGCCATCTGCTTAGAACGCCTAACTAGCGGGGTTAACACCGGGGAGCTGTTTTTT
>NA|12|TRBJ1-1|few|TRBV6-6
CASSIPRAGAFF
TGTGCCAGCAGTATTCCCAGGGCTGGCGCTTTCTTT
>NA|15|TRBJ1-1|NA|TRBV4-2
CASSERAVRNTEAFF
TGTGCCAGCAGCGAGAGGGCAGTAAGGAACACTGAAGCTTTCTTT
>TRBD2|17|TRBJ2-1|few|TRBV9
CASSPTTSGSSYNEQFF
TGTGCCAGCAGCCCCACGACTAGCGGGAGCTCCTACAATGAGCAGTTCTTC
>TRBD1|13|TRBJ1-1|many|TRBV5-1
CASSFGQGAEAFF
TGCGCCAGCAGCTTCGGACAGGGGGCTGAAGCTTTCTTT
>TRBD1|14|TRBJ1-2|NA|TRBV7-8
CASSTNRGVYGYTF
TGTGCCAGCAGCACCAACAGGGGTGTCTATGGCTACACCTTC
>NA|15|TRBJ1-5|many|TRBV12-3/TRBV12-4
CASDSGFGSDQPQHF
TGTGCCAGCGACTCAGGGTTCGGTTCGGATCAGCCCCAGCATTTT
>NA|12|TRBJ2-3|many|TRBV7-2
CASSRRPDTQYF
TGTGCCAGCAGCCGTCGACCAGATACGCAGTATTTT
>TRBD1|16|TRBJ2-1|NA|TRBV4-3
CASSQSTGGRDNEQFF
TGCGCCAGCAGCCAGTCGACAGGGGGCAGGGACAATGAGCAGTTCTTC
>TRBD2|17|TRBJ2-1|few|TRBV24-1
CATSDRGLAVTYNEQFF
TGTGCCACCAGTGACAGGGGACTAGCGGTAACTTACAATGAGCAGTTCTTC
>NA|12|TRBJ2-5|NA|TRBV29-1
CSVDPRGGTQYF
TGCAGCGTTGATCCCAGGGGCGGGACCCAGTACTTC
>NA|17|TRBJ2-1|few|TRBV6-2/TRBV6-3
CASSYITGRSSFNEQFF
TGTGCCAGCAGTTACATTACAGGGAGGAGTTCATTTAATGAGCAGTTCTTC
>NA|14|TRBJ2-3|NA|TRBV6-1
CASWWGVLTDTQYF
TGTGCCAGCTGGTGGGGGGTGCTAACAGATACGCAGTATTTT
>NA|16|TRBJ2-1|NA|TRBV4-2
CASSQEPVISYNEQFF
TGTGCCAGCAGCCAAGAACCCGTAATCTCCTACAATGAGCAGTTCTTC
>NA|13|TRBJ1-4|few|TRBV6-1
CASSEFSGEKLFF
TGTGCCAGCAGTGAATTTTCCGGGGAAAAACTGTTTTTT
>NA|12|TRBJ2-3|NA|TRBV2
CASSGQTDTQYF
TGTGCCAGCAGTGGACAGACAGATACGCAGTATTTT
>NA|11|TRBJ2-4|NA|TRBV24-1
CATPRPGHHLF
TGTGCCACCCCCCGTCCGGGACACCATCTCTTC
>NA|13|TRBJ1-2|NA|TRBV12-3/TRBV12-4
CASSSRGTFGYTF
TGTGCCAGCAGTTCGAGGGGCACATTTGGCTACACCTTC
>NA|15|TRBJ2-7|few|TRBV27
CASSLLGRWGYEQYF
TGTGCCAGCAGTTTATTGGGTAGGTGGGGCTACGAGCAGTACTTC
>NA|15|TRBJ1-1|many|TRBV6-2/TRBV6-3
CASSYSGRGETEAFF
TGTGCCAGCAGTTACTCCGGCCGGGGGGAAACTGAAGCTTTCTTT
>NA|11|TRBJ2-1|few|TRBV2
CASSEAPEQFF
TGTGCCAGCAGTGAAGCCCCCGAGCAGTTCTTC
>TRBD1|19|TRBJ1-1|NA|TRBV11-1
CASSLGMLSDRGKHTEAFF
TGTGCCAGCAGCTTAGGGATGTTGTCGGACAGGGGGAAACACACTGAAGCTTTCTTT
>NA|11|TRBJ2-2|many|TRBV7-8
CASSRTGELFF
TGTGCCAGCAGCCGTACCGGGGAGCTGTTTTTT
>TRBD2|15|TRBJ2-1|NA|TRBV7-2
CASTPTSGRAHEQFF
TGTGCCAGCACCCCTACTAGCGGGAGGGCCCATGAGCAGTTCTTC
>NA|23|TRBJ2-3|NA|TRBV6-2/TRBV6-3
CASSYWETGGPRDFAYITDTQYF
TGTGCCAGCAGTTACTGGGAAACCGGGGGGCCGCGAGACTTCGCCTACATCACAGATACGCAGTATTTT
>TRBD1|15|TRBJ1-2|NA|TRBV6-1
CASSGTGTGRDGYTF
TGTGCCAGCAGTGGGACCGGGACAGGGAGGGATGGCTACACCTTC
>NA|15|TRBJ2-5|few|TRBV7-9
CASSTYQGREETQYF
TGTGCCAGCAGCACCTATCAGGGGAGGGAAGAGACCCAGTACTTC
>NA|14|TRBJ2-1|few|TRBV5-1
CASSTGQRANEQFF
TGCGCCAGCAGCACGGGACAACGGGCCAATGAGCAGTTCTTC
>TRBD1|15|TRBJ1-3|few|TRBV5-1
CASSESGQRGNTIYF
TGCGCCAGCAGCGAGTCGGGACAGAGGGGAAACACCATATATTTT
>NA|16|TRBJ2-1|NA|TRBV5-1
CASSRNAGSSYNEQFF
TGCGCCAGCAGCCGGAACGCGGGGAGCTCCTACAATGAGCAGTTCTTC
>NA|11|TRBJ2-2|NA|TRBV7-9
CASSPSVELFF
TGTGCCAGCAGCCCCTCCGTGGAGCTGTTTTTT
>NA|14|TRBJ1-5|few|TRBV20-1
CSARDRRGWEPQHF
TGCAGTGCTAGAGATAGGAGGGGATGGGAGCCCCAGCATTTT
>TRBD2|14|TRBJ2-3|many|TRBV2
CASRTSGSTDTQYF
TGTGCCAGCAGGACTAGCGGGAGCACAGATACGCAGTATTTT
>NA|13|TRBJ2-1|NA|TRBV12-3/TRBV12-4
CASSISSSGEQFF
TGTGCCAGCAGCATTTCCTCGAGCGGAGAGCAGTTCTTC
>NA|15|TRBJ1-1|NA|TRBV24-1
CATSVPGQINTEAFF
TGTGCCACCAGTGTCCCGGGCCAGATTAACACTGAAGCTTTCTTT
>TRBD2|15|TRBJ2-1|few|TRBV20-1
CSATELAGGPVEQFF
TGCAGTGCTACCGAACTAGCGGGGGGGCCGGTTGAGCAGTTCTTC
>NA|14|TRBJ2-1|few|TRBV28
CASSQWGRDNEQFF
TGTGCCAGCAGTCAATGGGGCAGGGACAATGAGCAGTTCTTC
>NA|13|TRBJ1-2|many|TRBV20-1
CSASAAGDYGYTF
TGCAGTGCTAGTGCGGCGGGGGACTATGGCTACACCTTC
>TRBD1|12|TRBJ2-7|NA|TRBV29-1
CSVLQGAHEQYF
TGCAGCGTCCTTCAGGGGGCTCACGAGCAGTACTTC
>NA|13|TRBJ1-5|few|TRBV20-1
CSARATVNQPQHF
TGCAGTGCACGGGCCACCGTCAATCAGCCCCAGCATTTT
>NA|17|TRBJ1-5|NA|TRBV7-9
CASSLVGGNDGNQPQHF
TGTGCCAGCAGCTTAGTTGGTGGTAATGATGGCAATCAGCCCCAGCATTTT
>NA|19|TRBJ2-2|NA|TRBV7-8
CASSLGGTGSVVYTGELFF
TGTGCCAGCAGCTTAGGGGGAACAGGGAGCGTCGTCTACACCGGGGAGCTGTTTTTT
>TRBD1|13|TRBJ1-1|NA|TRBV29-1
CSVRGTANTEAFF
TGCAGCGTTCGCGGGACAGCGAACACTGAAGCTTTCTTT
>NA|13|TRBJ1-6|few|TRBV10-2
CASSAADNSPLHF
TGCGCCAGCAGTGCGGCGGACAATTCACCCCTCCACTTT
>NA|12|TRBJ1-4|NA|TRBV28
CASRLMGEKLFF
TGTGCCAGCAGGTTAATGGGGGAAAAACTGTTTTTT
>NA|16|TRBJ2-3|few|TRBV7-9
CASSFPTGAFSDTQYF
TGTGCCAGCAGCTTCCCTACCGGCGCTTTTTCGGATACGCAGTATTTT
>TRBD2|15|TRBJ2-3|NA|TRBV12-3/TRBV12-4
CASLLAGGLSDTQYF
TGTGCCAGCCTCCTAGCGGGGGGGCTGTCAGATACGCAGTATTTT
>NA|13|TRBJ2-1|many|TRBV2
CASHLGSYNEQFF
TGTGCCAGTCACTTGGGCTCCTACAATGAGCAGTTCTTC